Following are 13 T cell receptor beta chains from one sample sequenced in a study of blood T cell repertoires in COVID-19. The assay was immunoSEQ multiplex PCR, and TCRdb's table has in-frame clones only and misses some. The sample contains 150,000 to 200,000 clones, under 90% of which appear only once. Material for sequencing was peripheral blood. Receptors originate from a man in his thirties or forties with active or convalescent COVID-19.

In this sample, this clone turned up once. The chain combines TRBV30 with TRBJ2-7, with 8 nucleotides matching TRBD2. CDR3 length equals 13 residues. Trimming removed 4 bases from V and 6 bases from J; junction bases left unmatched: 8. Germline lookup yields CDR1 GTSNPN and CDR2 SVGIG (reference sequence). Here the CDR3 reads CAWTLRLAGEQYF. The CDR3 coding sequence is TGTGCCTGGACCCTCCGGCTAGCGGGCGAGCAGTACTTC.

The rearrangement uses TRBV29-1 and TRBJ2-2; D unclear. This CDR3 spans 12 amino acids. CDR1 and CDR2 from the germline V gene are SQVTM and ANQGSEA. V gave up 6 bases and J gave up 6 bases, with 11 bases separating them. DNA for the CDR3: TGCAGCGTCGTCGACACGGCCGGGGAGCTGTTTTTT. Residues: CSVVDTAGELFF.

V and J are TRBV19 and TRBJ1-2, with 8 bases lining up with TRBD1. The CDR3 has 14 residues. The germline V gene has CDR1 LNHDA and CDR2 SQIVND (reference sequence). V lost 1 base, J lost 10 bases, and 8 bases stayed unmatched. In nucleotides, the CDR3 is TGTGCCAGTAGTATAGGGCAGGGGGCACTCCTCTACACCTTC. It specifies CASSIGQGALLYTF.

This clone was seen only once. This chain connects TRBV29-1 to TRBJ1-1; D gene uncertain. V lost 7 bases, J lost 1 base, and 10 bases lay in between. The CDR3 length is 12 residues. Germline lookup yields CDR1 SQVTM and CDR2 ANQGSEA. As DNA, the CDR3 is TGCAGCGCCGCCTCCGGGAACACTGAAGCTTTCTTT. Amino acid sequence: CSAASGNTEAFF.

V usage is TRBV19 and J usage is TRBJ2-3; tentatively, D is TRBD2 (5 bases). CDR1 and CDR2 from the germline V gene are LNHDA and SQIVND (reference sequence). This CDR3 spans 16 amino acids. Trimming cost V 3 bases and J 0 bases, with 13 bases left between them. The CDR3 sequence is CASSMGASLSTDTQYF. The CDR3, as DNA: TGTGCCAGTAGTATGGGCGCTAGCCTGAGCACAGATACGCAGTATTTT.

DNA for the CDR3: TGTGCCAGCTCACCTGGACGGGGAGCGGCCTACGAGCAGTACTTC. The encoded protein is CASSPGRGAAYEQYF. The chain recombines TRBV18 with TRBJ2-7; TRBD2 is a possible D gene (5 bases). CDR3 length: 15 residues. Trimming removed 3 bases from V and 2 bases from J, with 14 bases in between. The germline V gene encodes CDR1 KGHSH and CDR2 LQKENI.

The CDR3 spells CSASLAGRTDTQYF. Written as DNA, the CDR3 is TGCAGTGCTAGTTTAGCGGGAAGGACAGATACGCAGTATTTT. The V and J genes are TRBV20-1 and TRBJ2-3, with 8 positions matching TRBD2. This CDR3 is built from 14 residues. CDR1 and CDR2 (germline): DFQATT, SNEGSKA (reference sequence). With 3 bases clipped from V and 3 bases from J, the junction kept 5 bases outside the gene matches.

The chain combines TRBV4-2 with TRBJ1-2, with 7 bases matching TRBD1. CDR1 is LGHNA, CDR2 YNFKEQ, per germline. The CDR3 is made up of 13 amino acids. The V gene end was trimmed by 0 bases and the J gene end by 6 bases; junction bases not matched to a gene: 1. The CDR3 nucleotides are TGTGCCAGCAGCCAAGAGCAGGGGGATGGCTACACCTTC. This translates into CASSQEQGDGYTF.

The V call is TRBV12-2, the J call TRBJ1-1; the table gives TRBD1 as D, unverified against the DNA. TRBV12-2 is a pseudogene locus. CDR3 length: 14 residues. The CDR3 spells CASRVRQGNTEAFF. As DNA, the CDR3 is TGTGCAAGTCGCGTACGACAGGGGAACACTGAAGCTTTCTTT.

This chain connects TRBV2 to TRBJ2-2; 10 bases fit TRBD1. Germline V lookup: CDR1 SNHLY, CDR2 FYNNEI. This CDR3 has 13 residues. V was pared by 10 bases and J by 3 bases, with 2 bases of the junction left unmatched. DNA for the CDR3: TGTGCCATAGGGACAGGGGACACCGGGGAGCTGTTTTTT. This encodes CAIGTGDTGELFF. The full variable domain, with the rest looked up from reference TRBV2 and TRBJ2-2, is EPEVTQTPSHQVTQMGQEVILRCVPISNHLYFYWYRQILGQKVEFLVSFYNNEISEKSEIFDDQFSVERPDGSNFTLKIRSTKLEDSAMYFCAIGTGDTGELFFGEGSRLTVL.

This clone turned up a few times. The chain links TRBV10-3 to TRBJ2-7, with TRBD2 matching 7 bases. Per germline, CDR1 ENHRY and CDR2 SYGVKD. The V and J ends lost 4 bases and 3 bases, in that order; junction bases with no gene match: 9. CDR3 length equals 15 residues. The CDR3 reads CAISAPGGSGYEQYF. Written as DNA, the CDR3 is TGTGCCATCAGTGCCCCTGGCGGGAGCGGCTACGAGCAGTACTTC.

J is TRBJ1-4 and V is TRBV10-3; 7 bases line up with TRBD1. The CDR3 is 15 amino acids. Losses at the gene ends were 0 bases for V and 5 bases for J; bases not matched to a gene: 3. CDR1 ENHRY and CDR2 SYGVKD come from the germline V gene. In DNA form, the CDR3 reads TGTGCCATCAGTGAGTCAGGGACAGAGAATGAAAAACTGTTTTTT. Translated: CAISESGTENEKLFF.

A remark on this clone: Sequence at one end of the junction differs from germline and may be a read error. The chain recombines TRBV7-7 with TRBJ2-7; 7 nucleotides agree with TRBD2. Germline lookup yields CDR1 SSHAT and CDR2 FNYEAQ (reference sequence). This CDR3 spans 15 amino acids. CDR3 in amino acids: CASSLAGGSGYEQYF. Written as DNA, the CDR3 is TGTGCTAGCAGCTTAGCGGGCGGGAGTGGTTACGAGCAGTACTTC.